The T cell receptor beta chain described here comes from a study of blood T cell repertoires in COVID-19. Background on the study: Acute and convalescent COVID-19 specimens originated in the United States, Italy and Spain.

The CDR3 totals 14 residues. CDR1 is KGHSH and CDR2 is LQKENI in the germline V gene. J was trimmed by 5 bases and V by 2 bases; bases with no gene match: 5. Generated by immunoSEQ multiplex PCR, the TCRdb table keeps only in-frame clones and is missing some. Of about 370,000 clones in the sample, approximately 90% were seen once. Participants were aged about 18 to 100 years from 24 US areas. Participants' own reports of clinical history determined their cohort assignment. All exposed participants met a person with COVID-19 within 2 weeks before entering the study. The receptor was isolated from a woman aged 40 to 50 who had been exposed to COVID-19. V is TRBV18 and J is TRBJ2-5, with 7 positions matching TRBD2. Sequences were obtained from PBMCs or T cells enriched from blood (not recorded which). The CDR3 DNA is TGTGCCAGCTCACCAGCGGGGGTTAAGGAGACCCAGTACTTC. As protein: CASSPAGVKETQYF.